These 32 T cell receptor beta chains share one sample of origin, sequenced in a study of CD8 T cells in ankylosing spondylitis. The antigens for these receptors are not known. Study results and caveats: Characteristic of ankylosing spondylitis blood, it appeared, was a TCR beta motif comprising several highly homologous variants.

TCRdb reprocessed the 5' RACE reads via MiXCR and lists one record per CDR3 protein. The sample has about 540,000 distinct CDR3 sequences; about 12% are singletons. The sequenced material came from blood, either unsorted or a sorted T cell fraction (not recorded which). The receptor source for this set is a male donor with ankylosing spondylitis.

This clonotype showed up many times. V gene TRBV20-1 combines with J gene TRBJ2-5; possibly TRBD1 for D (5 bases). CDR1 is DFQATT and CDR2 is SNEGSKA in the germline V gene (reference sequence). Trimming took off 7 bases at V and 2 bases at J, with 8 bases between the two ends. CDR3 length equals 11 residues. CDR3 protein: CSGQLQETQYF. The CDR3 bases are TGCAGTGGACAGCTTCAAGAGACCCAGTACTTC.

This clonotype was seen more than once but under ten times. The chain employs TRBV2 and TRBJ2-6, with D unresolved. Trimming took off 6 bases at V and 0 bases at J, with 12 bases between the two ends. The length of the CDR3 is 16 residues. Germline V CDR1 and CDR2: SNHLY, FYNNEI. The CDR3 spells CASRQNRGSGANVLTF. For the CDR3, the DNA is TGTGCCAGCAGGCAGAACCGAGGCTCTGGGGCCAACGTCCTGACTTTC.

A few counts support this clonotype. V is TRBV2 and J is TRBJ2-7; D might be TRBD2 (6 bases). V was cut by 6 bases and J by 4 bases, with 19 bases left in between. The CDR3 is made up of 15 amino acids. Germline loops: CDR1 SNHLY, CDR2 FYNNEI. CDR3 residues: CASRGDLVRTYEQYF. For the CDR3, the DNA is TGTGCCAGCAGGGGGGACTTAGTCAGAACGTACGAGCAGTACTTC. The full variable domain, rest sourced from reference TRBV2 and TRBJ2-7, is EPEVTQTPSHQVTQMGQEVILRCVPISNHLYFYWYRQILGQKVEFLVSFYNNEISEKSEIFDDQFSVERPDGSNFTLKIRSTKLEDSAMYFCASRGDLVRTYEQYFGPGTRLTVT.

V usage is TRBV27 and J usage is TRBJ1-4, with D unresolved. V lost 2 bases and J 6 bases, leaving 19 bases between the germline ends. The CDR3 covers 17 residues. Germline CDR1 is MNHEY and CDR2 is SMNVEV (reference sequence). The chain's CDR3 is CASSLGPGSLGDEKLFF. The DNA for the CDR3 is TGTGCCAGCAGTTTAGGTCCAGGCTCGCTAGGTGATGAAAAACTGTTTTTT.

The gene calls are TRBV6-1 and TRBJ2-3; D is possibly TRBD1 (5 bases). Deletions cut 7 bases from V and 0 bases from J, with 11 bases between. This CDR3 has 14 amino acids. Germline-derived CDR1 and CDR2 are MNHNS and SASEGT. DNA of the CDR3: TGTGCCAGCAATACAGGCCCTAGCACAGATACGCAGTATTTT. As protein: CASNTGPSTDTQYF.

The sample holds many counts of this clonotype. The genes are TRBV12-3 or TRBV12-4 and TRBJ2-7; D is unresolved. This CDR3 has 14 amino acids. V was shortened by 1 base and J by 2 bases, with 9 bases between the two germline ends. The CDR3, as DNA: TGTGCCAGCAGTTTAGAAGGACGGACCTACGAGCAGTACTTC. This translates into CASSLEGRTYEQYF.

This clonotype was detected ten times or more. The chain employs TRBV4-1 and TRBJ2-1; the D gene is possibly TRBD2 (5 bases). Germline CDR1 reads MGHRA; CDR2 reads YSYEKL. V was trimmed by 4 bases and J by 9 bases, leaving 7 bases between them. The CDR3 consists of 11 residues. This chain's CDR3 is CASSRAGEQFF. The CDR3 region has the DNA TGCGCCAGCAGCCGTGCGGGTGAGCAGTTCTTC.

The genes are TRBV25-1 and TRBJ1-2; D call uncertain. CDR1 is MGHDK, CDR2 SYGVNS, per germline. V was clipped by 8 bases and J by 3 bases, with 10 bases between them. The CDR3 is made up of 12 amino acids. CDR3 DNA: TGTGCCAGCGATCGAGATTACTATGGCTACACCTTC. Translation gives CASDRDYYGYTF.

A few counts support this clonotype. The genes are TRBV24-1 and TRBJ2-1; D is undetermined. Trimming shortened V by 7 bases and J by 2 bases, and 5 bases separated the two germline ends. CDR1 and CDR2 from the germline V gene are KGHDR and SFDVKD. The CDR3 extends over 12 amino acids. CDR3 region: CATSAAYNEQFF. Written as DNA, the CDR3 is TGTGCCACCAGCGCGGCCTACAATGAGCAGTTCTTC.

This clonotype was counted a few times. CDR3 sequence reads: CASSSRQANSEAFF. The CDR3 nucleotides read TGTGCCAGCAGCAGTCGACAGGCAAATTCTGAAGCTTTCTTT. The chain carries TRBV12-3 or TRBV12-4 and TRBJ1-1; a possible D gene is TRBD1 (6 bases). CDR3 length equals 14 residues. V was pared by 6 bases and J by 6 bases, with 17 bases between.

The table lists this clonotype with a few counts. The rearrangement joins TRBV10-1 to TRBJ2-7, with 9 nucleotides matching TRBD2. The CDR3 has 13 amino acids. Germline V CDR1 and CDR2: WNHNN, SYGVQD (reference sequence). Trimming removed 4 bases from V and 4 bases from J; junction bases left unmatched: 2. Written as DNA, the CDR3 is TGCGCCAGCAGTGTAGCGGGAGCTTACGAGCAGTACTTC. Encoded protein: CASSVAGAYEQYF.

Written as DNA, the CDR3 is TGCAGTGCTAGAGATGCGGCAGCCTGGGGCGCTTTCTTT. It codes for CSARDAAAWGAFF. J is TRBJ1-1 and V is TRBV20-1, with a possible D match to TRBD1 (5 bases). CDR1 is DFQATT, CDR2 SNEGSKA, per germline (reference sequence). Trimming stripped 0 bases from V and 11 bases from J, with 16 bases between. The CDR3 length is 13 residues.

The chain combines TRBV14 with TRBJ2-7, with 14 bases aligning to TRBD2. CDR1 and CDR2 from the germline V gene are SGHDN and FVKESK. J gave up 9 bases and V 4 bases, and 8 bases lay outside the gene matches. CDR3 size: 15 residues. CDR3 bases: TGTGCCAGCAGCCCACGACTAGCGGGAGGGTCGGGGCAGTACTTC. This sequence encodes CASSPRLAGGSGQYF.

V usage is TRBV20-1 and J usage is TRBJ1-5, with D possibly TRBD1 on 5 matching bases. The CDR3 consists of 14 residues. The V gene's germline CDR1 is DFQATT and CDR2 SNEGSKA (reference sequence). V lost 5 bases and J lost 9, with 20 bases in between. The CDR3 is CSAEGTQGLRPQHF. DNA for the CDR3: TGCAGTGCTGAAGGGACGCAAGGTTTAAGGCCCCAGCATTTT.

The chain is built from TRBV20-1 and TRBJ2-4; the D is unclear. The CDR3 contains 15 residues. Trimming removed 0 bases at V and 1 base at J, with 10 bases between. Germline assignment: CDR1 DFQATT and CDR2 SNEGSKA (reference sequence). The CDR3 reads CSARDGNTAKNIQYF. For the CDR3, the DNA is TGCAGTGCTAGAGATGGTAACACTGCCAAAAACATTCAGTACTTC.

This clonotype appeared a few times. CDR3 amino acids: CASSQSLGGWDGYTF. The CDR3 DNA sequence: TGTGCCAGCAGCCAGAGTCTGGGAGGTTGGGATGGCTACACCTTC. V and J are TRBV4-2 and TRBJ1-2; D remains unclear. The CDR3 loop spans 15 amino acids. Germline V gives CDR1 LGHNA, CDR2 YNFKEQ. V was clipped by 3 bases and J by 6 bases, with 17 bases between them.

This clonotype was seen many times. The V gene is TRBV11-1, the J gene TRBJ1-6; D remains unclear. The CDR3 runs 18 residues. V dropped 0 bases and J dropped 6 bases, with 18 bases sitting between them. From germline, CDR1 is SGHAT and CDR2 FQDESV (reference sequence). CDR3 DNA sequence: TGTGCCAGCAGCTTAGCGGAAGATCTTATGGGCTCTAATTCACCCCTCCACTTT. As protein: CASSLAEDLMGSNSPLHF.

This clonotype has more than one count but fewer than ten. This chain links TRBV7-2 with TRBJ2-7; D possibly corresponds to TRBD1 (5 bases). CDR1 and CDR2 (germline): SGHTA, FQGNSA. The CDR3 is 15 residues long. V was clipped by 2 bases and J by 2 bases, with 13 bases between them. CDR3 sequence (DNA): TGTGCCAGCAGCTTAATTGGGTTGGGGCCCTACGAGCAGTACTTC. Translation: CASSLIGLGPYEQYF.

This clonotype was counted a few times. CDR3 sequence (DNA): TGTGCCAGCTCACCACCGAGCCTAGCGGTGTACAATGAGCAGTTCTTC. This gives the protein CASSPPSLAVYNEQFF. The chain has TRBV18 and TRBJ2-1; TRBD2 matches at 7 bases. The length of the CDR3 is 16 residues. The trim removed 0 bases at V and 4 bases at J, leaving 6 bases unmatched. Germline V lookup: CDR1 KGHSH, CDR2 LQKENI.

The chain is built from TRBV11-3 and TRBJ1-4; 8 bases agree with TRBD1. Germline V gives CDR1 SGHNT, CDR2 YENEEA. Germline trimming cut 4 bases from V and 8 bases from J; bases unmatched to any gene: 9. The CDR3 is 15 residues long. This CDR3 is CASSYAGGLGEKLFF. CDR3 nucleotides: TGTGCCAGCAGCTATGCAGGGGGCTTAGGCGAAAAACTGTTTTTT.

This clonotype has at least ten counts. The V gene is TRBV12-3 or TRBV12-4, the J gene TRBJ1-5; D might be TRBD1 (5 bases). The ends were cut back, 5 bases at V and 4 bases at J, with 18 bases in the middle. There are 16 residues in the CDR3. For the CDR3, the DNA is TGTGCCAGCAGTAGGGGCGACGGGATGCGTAATCAGCCCCAGCATTTT. Translation gives CASSRGDGMRNQPQHF.

This rearrangement joins TRBV10-3 to TRBJ2-7, with 9 bases aligning to TRBD2. CDR1 and CDR2 (germline): ENHRY, SYGVKD. Trimming at V came to 0 bases and at J to 7 bases, leaving 4 bases not matched to a gene. This CDR3 region has 14 residues. The CDR3, as DNA: TGTGCCATCAGTGAGTCGGGACTAGCAAGGGAGCAGTACTTC. It codes for CAISESGLAREQYF.

The table lists this clonotype with many counts. The chain links TRBV20-1 to TRBJ1-1, with D perhaps TRBD1 (5 bases). CDR3 length: 13 residues. Germline V gene lookup returns CDR1 DFQATT and CDR2 SNEGSKA (reference sequence). V dropped 5 bases and J dropped 4 bases, with 14 bases sitting between them. CDR3 in DNA: TGCAGTGCTGATCAGGGACGGGGCACTGAAGCTTTCTTT. This translates into CSADQGRGTEAFF.

This chain joins TRBV3-1 and TRBJ1-4; unclear D gene. The CDR3 contains 15 residues. Trimming took 3 bases from V and 5 from J, leaving 13 bases between them. Germline V gene data show CDR1 as LGHDT and CDR2 as YNNKEL (reference sequence). CDR3 loop: CASSQSGRSNEKLFF. CDR3 sequence (DNA): TGTGCCAGCAGCCAGAGCGGCAGATCGAATGAAAAACTGTTTTTT.

This clonotype was seen ten or more times. CDR3 DNA: TGCGCCAGCAGCCCCTGGGACTCCAACACTGAAGCTTTCTTT. Its translation: CASSPWDSNTEAFF. This chain connects TRBV5-1 to TRBJ1-1, with D tentatively TRBD1 (5 bases). The CDR3 covers 14 residues. V was trimmed by 4 bases and J by 2 bases, leaving 12 bases between them. Germline lookup yields CDR1 SGHRS and CDR2 YFSETQ.

This clonotype has just a few counts. The chain couples TRBV5-4 to TRBJ2-7; D is possibly TRBD2 (6 bases). Trimming left V 6 bases short and J 4 bases short, with 20 bases between. This CDR3 comprises 15 residues. Germline assignment: CDR1 SGHNT and CDR2 YYREEE (reference sequence). The CDR3 protein is CASNTDGRAGYEQYF. The DNA of the CDR3 is TGTGCCAGCAACACCGATGGCAGGGCGGGATACGAGCAGTACTTC. Complete variable domain (other parts from reference TRBV5-4 and TRBJ2-7): ETGVTQSPTHLIKTRGQQVTLRCSSQSGHNTVSWYQQALGQGPQFIFQYYREEENGRGNFPPRFSGLQFPNYSSELNVNALELDDSALYLCASNTDGRAGYEQYFGPGTRLTVT.

The table lists this clonotype with a few counts. The V and J genes are TRBV20-1 and TRBJ2-5; D remains unclear. Trimming shortened V by 2 bases and J by 2 bases, and 3 bases separated the two germline ends. This CDR3 has 11 amino acids. Germline lookup yields CDR1 DFQATT and CDR2 SNEGSKA (reference sequence). The CDR3 nucleotides are TGCAGTGCTAGACAGCAAGAGACCCAGTACTTC. Amino acids: CSARQQETQYF.

V usage is TRBV4-1 and J usage is TRBJ2-7; a weak D match, TRBD2 (5 bases). The length of the CDR3 is 14 residues. The germline V and J ends were trimmed by 1 base and 2 bases, with 9 bases remaining between them. CDR1 and CDR2 (germline): MGHRA, YSYEKL. The CDR3 DNA is TGCGCCAGCAGCCAAGGGACTTCAACCTACGAGCAGTACGTC. This translates into CASSQGTSTYEQYV.

The gene calls are TRBV4-1 and TRBJ2-2; 9 bases are shared with TRBD2. The J segment lost 2 bases and the V segment lost 1 base, leaving 5 bases of the junction unmatched. The CDR3 extends over 17 amino acids. The germline CDR1 and CDR2 sequences are MGHRA and YSYEKL. Written as DNA, the CDR3 is TGCGCCAGCAGCCAAGGAAGCGGGAGGACCAACACCGGGGAGCTGTTTTTT. As protein: CASSQGSGRTNTGELFF.

The sample holds many counts of this clonotype. The chain recombines TRBV5-1 with TRBJ1-2, with D perhaps TRBD1 (6 bases). Trimming took off 1 base at V and 3 bases at J, with 7 bases between the two ends. This CDR3 region has 13 residues. Germline-derived CDR1 and CDR2 are SGHRS and YFSETQ. The chain's CDR3 is CASSLSGDYGYTF. CDR3 DNA sequence: TGCGCCAGCAGCTTGTCAGGGGACTATGGCTACACCTTC.

This clonotype has only a few counts. The chain has TRBV18 and TRBJ2-1; a weak D match, TRBD2 (7 bases). V was shortened by 6 bases and J by 1 base, with 19 bases between the two germline ends. This CDR3 is built from 17 residues. Germline-derived CDR1 and CDR2 are KGHSH and LQKENI. CDR3 protein: CASSRGATGSSYNEQFF. CDR3 DNA sequence: TGTGCCAGCTCCCGGGGGGCGACAGGTTCTTCCTACAATGAGCAGTTCTTC.

This clonotype was recorded once. The chain is built from TRBV18 and TRBJ2-1, with a possible D match to TRBD2 (6 bases). Germline values: CDR1 KGHSH, CDR2 LQKENI. The CDR3 length is 17 residues. V was cut by 3 bases and J by 1 base, with 16 bases left in between. As DNA, the CDR3 is TGTGCCAGCTCACCTCCTCTTAGCGGACGTTCCTACAATGAGCAGTTCTTC. Protein: CASSPPLSGRSYNEQFF. Full variable domain (rest looked up from reference TRBV18 and TRBJ2-1): NAGVMQNPRHLVRRRGQEARLRCSPMKGHSHVYWYRQLPEEGLKFMVYLQKENIIDESGMPKERFSAEFPKEGPSILRIQQVVRGDSAAYFCASSPPLSGRSYNEQFFGPGTRLTVL.